The clone carrying this T cell receptor beta chain has at least ten counts. The antigen remains undetermined. This sample is part of a study of CD8+CD57+ T cells in acquired aplastic anemia. Study overall: The average for DNA from sorted CD4+ and CD8+ cells was around 3.4 ug. Study observations and caveats: The study identified more than 25 CD8+ CDR3 sequences shared by patients and controls. CD8+ Simpson's diversity showed no significant patient-control difference.

An expansion of CD8+CD57+ cells by flow cytometry had been shown in patients chosen for sequencing. Patients had not yet gotten any therapy when their blood was taken for sampling. Profiling that covered TCR beta VDJ and CDR3 relied on genomic DNA as its template. MiXCR, run by TCRdb on the reads, gives a single entry per CDR3 protein. The table includes about 200,000 distinct CDR3 sequences, around 49% detected once. V shed 0 bases and J shed 0 bases, with 6 bases lying between them. The CDR3 extends over 14 amino acids. The V gene's germline CDR1 is SGDLS and CDR2 YYNGEE. The sequenced sample was sorted CD4+, CD8+, or CD8+CD57+ T cells (not recorded which) from PBMCs. The source of this sequence is a human donor with aplastic anemia. The chain has TRBV9 and TRBJ1-1; no clear D gene. The DNA for the CDR3 is TGTGCCAGCAGCGTAGGGACCTTGAACACTGAAGCTTTCTTT. Translating it yields CASSVGTLNTEAFF.